The sequence of this T cell receptor (beta chain) was determined in a study of cytomegalovirus exposure and HLA in healthy donors. CDR3 length: 15 amino acids. V was cut by 5 bases and J by 3 bases, with 17 bases left in between. CDR1 MNHEY and CDR2 SVGAGI come from the germline V gene. Primers: 60 Vbeta forward and 13 Jbeta reverse. Data came from immunoSEQ multiplex PCR; TCRdb stores just in-frame clones and leaves some out. The table has about 170,000 clones, around 73% seen once. Remarks on this clone: Its cognate antigen is unknown.

Points from the study as a whole: Researchers reported from a later analysis that most CMV-associated TCR beta chains appeared HLA-restricted.

The source of this sequence is a woman under 30 in good health and CMV-seropositive. The chain has TRBV6-5 and TRBJ2-7; TRBD1 is a possible D gene (6 bases). The material sequenced was PBMCs. This CDR3 reads CASSTYFTGRYEQYF. In DNA, the CDR3 is TGTGCCAGCAGTACTTATTTTACAGGGCGCTACGAGCAGTACTTC.